This TCR beta chain was sequenced for a study of cytomegalovirus exposure and HLA in healthy donors. Study results and caveats: Owing to their indistinguishability, certain V segments, notably TRBV6-2 and TRBV6-3, were excluded. Both high specificity and high sensitivity reportedly marked the classifier's diagnosis of cytomegalovirus status.

The study ran its PCR with 60 Vbeta and 13 Jbeta primers. Clones were read by immunoSEQ multiplex PCR, and TCRdb kept only the in-frame ones, dropping some. Of some 180,000 clones listed, 77% were seen once; the top ten hold 3.7%. Concerning this clone itself: The antigen remains undetermined.

CDR3 length: 18 amino acids. Germline values: CDR1 SNHLY, CDR2 FYNNEI. Trimming removed 3 bases from V and 4 bases from J; junction bases left unmatched: 16. The sequencing input was PBMCs. This sequence was found in an older woman in good health and CMV-seropositive. The chain links TRBV2 to TRBJ2-5; TRBD1 aligns across 8 bases. CDR3 residues: CASSDLYTGQGAAETQYF. The CDR3 DNA reads as TGTGCCAGCAGTGATCTTTATACAGGGCAGGGGGCAGCAGAGACCCAGTACTTC.